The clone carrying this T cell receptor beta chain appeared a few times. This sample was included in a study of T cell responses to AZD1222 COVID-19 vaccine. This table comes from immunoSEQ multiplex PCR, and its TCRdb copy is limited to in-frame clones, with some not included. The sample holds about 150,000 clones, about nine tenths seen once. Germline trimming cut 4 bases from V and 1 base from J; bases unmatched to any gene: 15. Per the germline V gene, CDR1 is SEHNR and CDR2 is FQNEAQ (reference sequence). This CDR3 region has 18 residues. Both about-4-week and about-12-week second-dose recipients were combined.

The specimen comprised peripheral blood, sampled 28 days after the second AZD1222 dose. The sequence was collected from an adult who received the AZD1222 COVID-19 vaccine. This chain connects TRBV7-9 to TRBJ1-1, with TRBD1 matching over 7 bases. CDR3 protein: CASSSVAGQAIPNTEAFF. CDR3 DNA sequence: TGTGCCAGCAGCTCCGTTGCAGGACAGGCAATTCCGAACACTGAAGCTTTCTTT.